This paragraph reports one TCR beta chain. The antigen is undetermined. The data stem from a study of T cell responses to AZD1222 COVID-19 vaccine. CDR1 and CDR2 from the germline V gene are MNHEY and SMNVEV (reference sequence). The junction had 17 bases not matched to a gene; V was cut back by 5 bases and J by 2 bases. The CDR3 has 19 amino acids. Pooled in the analysis were second doses at about 4 or about 12 weeks. Some clones are missing from TCRdb's copy, which holds only in-frame ones; the method was immunoSEQ multiplex PCR. The sample lists fewer than 85,000 clones, approximately 83% seen once, with about 1.3% in the top ten. Study-wide points: The donor group comprised mostly white British people and more females; the analysis possibly underestimated clonal diversity. Spike-specific TCR breadth and depth rose after two AZD1222 doses.

Sample: peripheral blood, taken 28 days after the second AZD1222 dose. The chain is built from TRBV27 and TRBJ2-3; 9 nucleotides align to TRBD1. The TCR sequence derives from an adult who received the AZD1222 COVID-19 vaccine. CDR3 in amino acids: CASSKTGGGVIRVTDTQYF. DNA of the CDR3: TGTGCCAGCAGTAAAACAGGGGGCGGGGTAATTCGTGTCACAGATACGCAGTATTTT.